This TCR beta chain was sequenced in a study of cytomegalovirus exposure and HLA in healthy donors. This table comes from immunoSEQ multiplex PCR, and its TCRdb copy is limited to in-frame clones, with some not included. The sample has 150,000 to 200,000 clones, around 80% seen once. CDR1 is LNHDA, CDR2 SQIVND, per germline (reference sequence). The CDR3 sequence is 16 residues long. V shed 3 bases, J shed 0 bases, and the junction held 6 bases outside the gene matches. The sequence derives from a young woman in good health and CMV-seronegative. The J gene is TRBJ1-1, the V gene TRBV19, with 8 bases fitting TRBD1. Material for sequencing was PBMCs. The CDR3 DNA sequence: TGTGCCAGTAGTATTCAGACAGGGGTAATGAACACTGAAGCTTTCTTT. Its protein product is CASSIQTGVMNTEAFF.